Below, 32 T cell receptor beta chains from the same sample are listed, as sequenced in a study of cytomegalovirus exposure and HLA in healthy donors. Primers included in the PCR were 60 Vbeta and 13 Jbeta primers. TCRdb's table, derived via immunoSEQ multiplex PCR, lists solely in-frame clones and lacks some. The profile covers 110,000 to 150,000 clones, with less than 10% appearing a single time and 1.8% taken by the ten largest. The sequenced material came from PBMCs. The source is a man aged 45-60 years in good health and CMV-seronegative.

The chain employs TRBV15 and TRBJ2-2; D not certain. V gave up 0 bases and J gave up 2 bases, with 7 bases separating them. The germline V gene has CDR1 LNHNV and CDR2 YYDKDF (reference sequence). CDR3 size: 15 residues. The CDR3 reads CATSRDQSNTGELFF. CDR3 DNA sequence: TGTGCCACCAGCAGAGATCAAAGCAACACCGGGGAGCTGTTTTTT.

This clone has only a few counts. The chain is built from TRBV5-1 and TRBJ2-6, with D possibly TRBD1 on 6 matching bases. Per the germline V gene, CDR1 is SGHRS and CDR2 is YFSETQ. V was cut by 6 bases and J by 3 bases, with 13 bases left in between. The CDR3 is made up of 15 amino acids. The CDR3 spells CASTPGVVGANVLTF. CDR3 bases: TGCGCCAGCACCCCAGGGGTGGTTGGGGCCAACGTCCTGACTTTC.

The chain links TRBV29-1 to TRBJ2-1, with 7 bases fitting TRBD1. The CDR3 sequence is 14 residues long. Losses at the gene ends were 1 base for V and 6 bases for J; bases not matched to a gene: 6. Germline-derived CDR1 and CDR2 are SQVTM and ANQGSEA. CDR3 sequence: CSVEVGQSSNEQFF. The CDR3 DNA reads as TGCAGCGTTGAAGTGGGACAGTCGAGCAATGAGCAGTTCTTC.

This clone was observed a few times. The chain is built from TRBV13 and TRBJ2-1; D might be TRBD2 (5 bases). This CDR3 has 16 amino acids. The V end was cut by 1 base, the J end by 6 bases, with 16 bases between. Per the germline V gene, CDR1 is PRHDT and CDR2 is FYEKMQ (reference sequence). DNA for the CDR3: TGTGCCAGCAGCTTAGAGTTCAGCCTACTAGGCAATGAGCAGTTCTTC. This encodes CASSLEFSLLGNEQFF.

This chain joins TRBV6-1 and TRBJ1-1, with 8 bases identical to TRBD1. This CDR3 contains 13 residues. Germline V gene lookup returns CDR1 MNHNS and CDR2 SASEGT. Trimming cost V 6 bases and J 4 bases; bases outside gene matches: 4. In DNA form, the CDR3 reads TGTGCCAGCAGATCGGACAGGGTCACTGAAGCTTTCTTT. It encodes CASRSDRVTEAFF.

This clone turned up a few times. The chain has TRBV4-2 and TRBJ2-6, with 9 nucleotides matching TRBD1. The length of the CDR3 is 19 residues. Germline CDR1 and CDR2: LGHNA and YNFKEQ. J gave up 4 bases and V 0 bases, and 10 bases lay outside the gene matches. CDR3 sequence (DNA): TGTGCCAGCAGCCAAGATCGTCCAGAACAGGGGGCCGGGGCCAACGTCCTGACTTTC. Its protein is CASSQDRPEQGAGANVLTF.

This chain connects TRBV28 to TRBJ1-5, with D unclear. The CDR3 is 14 amino acids. CDR1 and CDR2 (germline): MDHEN, SYDVKM. V shed 7 bases and J shed 0 bases, with 10 bases lying between them. The chain's CDR3 is CASIEGFSNQPQHF. The CDR3 nucleotides are TGTGCCAGCATTGAGGGTTTTAGCAATCAGCCCCAGCATTTT. The full variable domain, in which reference TRBV28 and TRBJ1-5 provide the parts outside the CDR3, is DVKVTQSSRYLVKRTGEKVFLECVQDMDHENMFWYRQDPGLGLRLIYFSYDVKMKEKGDIPEGYSVSREKKERFSLILESASTNQTSMYLCASIEGFSNQPQHFGDGTRLSIL.

This clone was picked up one time. The chain couples TRBV19 to TRBJ1-5; D is possibly TRBD1 (5 bases). CDR1 is LNHDA, CDR2 SQIVND, per germline (reference sequence). This CDR3 comprises 13 residues. V lost 0 bases, J lost 6 bases, and 6 bases lay in between. CDR3 in amino acids: CASSIEGAQPQHF. CDR3 coding DNA: TGTGCCAGTAGTATAGAAGGGGCTCAGCCCCAGCATTTT.

A few counts support this clone. The rearrangement uses TRBV19 and TRBJ1-5; no definite D call. Germline CDR1 reads LNHDA; CDR2 reads SQIVND (reference sequence). This CDR3 contains 22 residues. The V end lost 5 bases, the J end lost 1 base, and 33 bases lay between the germline ends. DNA for the CDR3: TGTGCCAGTAGTCCCCCGCCGTTTGCTGGAGCTTGGGCACTAGACAGCAATCAGCCCCAGCATTTT. It yields the protein CASSPPPFAGAWALDSNQPQHF.

This clone has just a few counts. The rearrangement uses TRBV6-6 and TRBJ2-5; 10 bases are a match to TRBD2. Per the germline V gene, CDR1 is MNHNY and CDR2 is SVGAGI (reference sequence). The length of the CDR3 is 15 residues. V dropped 6 bases and J dropped 7; count of bases not matched to a gene: 11. This CDR3 is CASSRTSGEAGTQYF. The CDR3 DNA reads TGTGCCAGCAGCCGGACTAGCGGTGAGGCCGGGACCCAGTACTTC.

J is TRBJ2-7 and V is TRBV11-2, with 11 bases aligning to TRBD2. The CDR3 spans 18 residues. V lost 4 bases to trimming and J lost 2 bases; unmatched junction nucleotides: 13. CDR1 is SGHAT, CDR2 FQNNGV, per germline. CDR3 loop: CASSSVRTSGSGTYEQYF. CDR3 nucleotide sequence: TGTGCCAGCAGCTCAGTTCGGACTAGCGGGTCGGGAACCTACGAGCAGTACTTC.

The table lists this clone with a few counts. This rearrangement joins TRBV5-4 to TRBJ1-2; D possibly corresponds to TRBD1 (5 bases). Germline V gives CDR1 SGHNT, CDR2 YYREEE (reference sequence). The CDR3 runs 15 residues. With 5 bases removed from V and 4 bases from J, the gap between germline ends came to 18 bases. Here the CDR3 reads CASSPQWGISYGYTF. CDR3 nucleotide sequence: TGTGCCAGCAGTCCCCAGTGGGGCATAAGCTATGGCTACACCTTC.

In its sample, this clone was seen a few times. The chain links TRBV5-5 to TRBJ1-5; TRBD1 might be the D (5 bases). V lost 4 bases to trimming and J lost 1 base, with 15 bases between them. This CDR3 spans 16 amino acids. The germline gives CDR1 SGHKS, CDR2 YYEKEE (reference sequence). CDR3 residues: CASSLSGGLSNQPQHF. CDR3 sequence (DNA): TGTGCCAGCAGCCTATCGGGGGGTCTCAGCAATCAGCCCCAGCATTTT.

This clone has only a few counts. This chain connects TRBV6-4 to TRBJ2-3, with D possibly matching TRBD1 (5 bases). From germline, CDR1 is MRHNA and CDR2 SNTAGT. Trimming cost V 4 bases and J 1 base, with 12 bases left between them. CDR3 length: 15 amino acids. The CDR3 region is CASSVGGARTDTQYF. For the CDR3, the DNA is TGTGCCAGCAGTGTCGGTGGGGCCCGCACAGATACGCAGTATTTT.

This clone came up a few times. Other DNA sequences within the sample encode an identical CDR3. The J gene is TRBJ2-7, the V gene TRBV6-1; a weak D match, TRBD2 (5 bases). V dropped 7 bases and J dropped 0 bases, with 13 bases sitting between them. Germline V CDR1 and CDR2: MNHNS, SASEGT. The CDR3 runs to 14 residues. The DNA for the CDR3 is TGTGCCAGCATTTTAGCGACCCCCTCCTACGAGCAGTACTTC. This sequence encodes CASILATPSYEQYF.

This clone was seen a handful of times. Other nucleotide sequences from this sample produce the same CDR3. This sequence joins TRBV5-1 and TRBJ2-7; unclear D gene. V was shortened by 0 bases and J by 1 base, with 5 bases between the two germline ends. CDR3 length equals 13 residues. CDR1 is SGHRS, CDR2 YFSETQ, per germline. This CDR3 reads CASSLVASYEQYF. For the CDR3, the DNA is TGCGCCAGCAGCTTGGTGGCTTCCTACGAGCAGTACTTC. The full variable domain, its missing parts supplied by reference TRBV5-1 and TRBJ2-7, is KAGVTQTPRYLIKTRGQQVTLSCSPISGHRSVSWYQQTPGQGLQFLFEYFSETQRNKGNFPGRFSGRQFSNSRSEMNVSTLELGDSALYLCASSLVASYEQYFGPGTRLTVT.

The CDR3 protein is CASSEATGGRDNEQFF. CDR3 coding DNA: TGCGCCAGCAGTGAGGCCACAGGGGGGAGAGACAATGAGCAGTTCTTC. The J gene is TRBJ2-1, the V gene TRBV10-1; 8 bases are shared with TRBD1. CDR3 length equals 16 residues. Germline V lookup: CDR1 WNHNN, CDR2 SYGVQD (reference sequence). Trimming took 2 bases from V and 5 from J; bases not matched to a gene: 8.

The rearrangement uses TRBV30 and TRBJ1-5; 8 bases line up with TRBD1. The CDR3 sequence is 15 residues long. Germline CDR1 GTSNPN, CDR2 SVGIG (reference sequence). Germline trimming cut 1 base from V and 3 bases from J; bases unmatched to any gene: 5. This CDR3 is CAWSALGQANQPQHF. As DNA, the CDR3 is TGTGCCTGGAGTGCTCTGGGACAGGCCAATCAGCCCCAGCATTTT.

The J gene is TRBJ2-3, the V gene TRBV2; TRBD2 agrees at 9 bases. Germline V CDR1 and CDR2: SNHLY, FYNNEI. J gave up 6 bases and V 7 bases, and 8 bases lay outside the gene matches. The CDR3 extends over 14 amino acids. CDR3 loop: CASIGGGAEDTQYF. CDR3 DNA: TGTGCCAGCATCGGCGGGGGGGCAGAGGATACGCAGTATTTT.

This clone was counted a few times. This chain uses TRBV29-1 with TRBJ1-1; D ambiguous. This CDR3 is 13 amino acids long. The germline CDR1 and CDR2 sequences are SQVTM and ANQGSEA. V was clipped by 3 bases and J by 3 bases, with 11 bases between them. CDR3 sequence reads: CSVDAGRYTEAFF. The CDR3 DNA follows: TGCAGCGTTGATGCGGGCAGGTACACTGAAGCTTTCTTT.

The V and J genes are TRBV7-9 and TRBJ2-5; TRBD1 matches at 9 bases. The CDR3 extends over 14 amino acids. Trimming removed 4 bases from V and 5 bases from J; junction bases left unmatched: 5. Germline-derived CDR1 and CDR2 are SEHNR and FQNEAQ (reference sequence). CDR3 in amino acids: CASSSTGGRETQYF. In DNA, the CDR3 is TGTGCCAGCAGCTCCACAGGGGGCCGGGAGACCCAGTACTTC.

This clone was detected only a few times. The chain has TRBV18 and TRBJ2-7, with 10 bases fitting TRBD1. After removal of 1 base from V and 4 bases from J, the junction contained 4 bases not matched to a gene. The CDR3 is 15 residues long. The V gene's germline CDR1 is KGHSH and CDR2 LQKENI. CDR3 protein: CASSPLGDRGYEQYF. CDR3 in DNA: TGTGCCAGCTCACCACTCGGGGACAGGGGTTACGAGCAGTACTTC.

This clone was detected a few times. The chain links TRBV28 to TRBJ2-5; tentatively, D is TRBD1 (6 bases). The germline V gene encodes CDR1 MDHEN and CDR2 SYDVKM. The CDR3 loop spans 14 amino acids. V lost 7 bases and J lost 3, with 15 bases in between. The CDR3 spells CASTKQGPKETQYF. In DNA, the CDR3 is TGTGCCAGCACTAAACAGGGCCCCAAAGAGACCCAGTACTTC.

The chain has TRBV6-1 and TRBJ2-3; 9 bases map to TRBD2. The J segment lost 5 bases and the V segment lost 4 bases, leaving 16 bases of the junction unmatched. The germline gives CDR1 MNHNS, CDR2 SASEGT. The CDR3 runs 18 residues. The CDR3 nucleotides are TGTGCCAGCAGTGGGAGGGGGCGGCGGGGGGGCCTCGGAGATACGCAGTATTTT. Amino acid sequence: CASSGRGRRGGLGDTQYF.

This clone came up a few times. This chain links TRBV5-1 with TRBJ2-3, with a possible D match to TRBD1 (6 bases). V was clipped by 0 bases and J by 4 bases, with 27 bases between them. CDR3 length: 20 residues. Germline lookup yields CDR1 SGHRS and CDR2 YFSETQ. The CDR3 loop reads CASSLESPTLGGSVPDTQYF. For the CDR3, the DNA is TGCGCCAGCAGCTTGGAATCCCCCACCTTAGGGGGATCTGTCCCAGATACGCAGTATTTT.

The V call is TRBV5-5, the J call TRBJ2-3; 12 bases match TRBD2. The CDR3 totals 20 residues. The V and J ends lost 4 bases and 2 bases, in that order; junction bases with no gene match: 17. Germline loops: CDR1 SGHKS, CDR2 YYEKEE (reference sequence). In DNA, the CDR3 is TGTGCCAGCAGCCTAGCGGCTAGCGGGGGGGGAACCCCTTCCACAGATACGCAGTATTTT. Translating it yields CASSLAASGGGTPSTDTQYF.

There are a few counts of this clone. This chain connects TRBV6-5 to TRBJ2-3; tentative D call: TRBD2 (7 bases). This CDR3 has 16 residues. V was trimmed by 2 bases and J by 5 bases, leaving 17 bases between them. CDR1 is MNHEY, CDR2 SVGAGI, per germline. CDR3 sequence reads: CASSYAGGGGGDTQYF. Here the CDR3 DNA reads TGTGCCAGCAGTTACGCCGGAGGGGGGGGTGGAGATACGCAGTATTTT.

The rearrangement joins TRBV9 to TRBJ1-1, with D unresolved. The V end was cut by 2 bases, the J end by 0 bases, with 5 bases between. The CDR3 contains 13 residues. The V gene's germline CDR1 is SGDLS and CDR2 YYNGEE. CDR3 coding DNA: TGTGCCAGCAGCGTTACGGTGAACACTGAAGCTTTCTTT. Residues: CASSVTVNTEAFF.

The J gene is TRBJ2-7, the V gene TRBV28; D is uncertain. This CDR3 spans 15 amino acids. CDR1 MDHEN and CDR2 SYDVKM come from the germline V gene. Trimming cost V 2 bases and J 0 bases, with 11 bases left between them. In DNA, the CDR3 is TGTGCCAGCAGTTTACCCGGCGGATTCTCCTACGAGCAGTACTTC. Its translation: CASSLPGGFSYEQYF.

This chain connects TRBV5-1 to TRBJ1-1, with a possible D match to TRBD1 (6 bases). Germline CDR1 and CDR2: SGHRS and YFSETQ. This CDR3 is 15 amino acids long. Deletions cut 1 base from V and 1 base from J, with 11 bases between. CDR3 nucleotides: TGCGCCAGCAGCTTGCTAGGACAGCCGAACACTGAAGCTTTCTTT. It is translated as CASSLLGQPNTEAFF.

In its sample, this clone was seen a few times. The chain is built from TRBV5-1 and TRBJ1-1; D gene ambiguous. V lost 0 bases to trimming and J lost 5 bases, with 17 bases between them. CDR1 SGHRS and CDR2 YFSETQ come from the germline V gene. The CDR3 is 16 amino acids. This chain's CDR3 is CASSLVQVRSGTEAFF. CDR3 in DNA: TGCGCCAGCAGCTTGGTGCAGGTAAGGTCAGGAACTGAAGCTTTCTTT.

This clone came up a few times. The rearrangement uses TRBV19 and TRBJ1-1; D may be TRBD1 (5 bases). V lost 7 bases, J lost 0 bases, and 15 bases lay in between. Germline assignment: CDR1 LNHDA and CDR2 SQIVND (reference sequence). CDR3 length equals 15 residues. The CDR3 here is CASIQSRQLNTEAFF. For the CDR3, the DNA is TGTGCCAGTATTCAATCGAGACAGTTGAACACTGAAGCTTTCTTT.